What follows are 18 T cell receptor beta chains derived from one specimen sequenced in a study of blood T cell repertoires in COVID-19. TCRdb's table, derived via immunoSEQ multiplex PCR, lists solely in-frame clones and lacks some. The sample has some 100,000 clones, roughly 86% seen once. The sequenced sample was peripheral blood. Source of these receptors: a man aged 50 to 59 with acute or convalescent COVID-19.

The chain combines TRBV11-2 with TRBJ2-1; 8 positions match TRBD2. Trimming at V came to 4 bases and at J to 2 bases, leaving 4 bases not matched to a gene. The CDR3 totals 15 residues. Per germline, CDR1 SGHAT and CDR2 FQNNGV. The CDR3 region is CASSSQAGAYNEQFF. The CDR3, as DNA: TGTGCCAGCAGCTCCCAAGCGGGGGCCTACAATGAGCAGTTCTTC.

The chain combines TRBV10-1 with TRBJ2-1; 9 nucleotides agree with TRBD1. With V trimmed by 6 bases and J by 5 bases, 8 bases remained unmatched. Germline CDR1 and CDR2: WNHNN and SYGVQD (reference sequence). CDR3 length: 15 amino acids. For the CDR3, the DNA is TGCGCCAGCAGCGCGGACAGGGGAAGGGACAATGAGCAGTTCTTC. Amino acid sequence: CASSADRGRDNEQFF.

CDR3 region: CASSFGLGGSTYNEQFF. The CDR3 DNA reads as TGTGCCAGTAGTTTCGGCCTTGGGGGGAGCACCTACAATGAGCAGTTCTTC. The chain carries TRBV19 and TRBJ2-1; D might be TRBD2 (6 bases). This CDR3 contains 17 residues. V gave up 5 bases and J gave up 2 bases, with 19 bases separating them. From germline, CDR1 is LNHDA and CDR2 SQIVND (reference sequence).

As to this clone: Other DNA sequences from this sample encode an identical CDR3 as well. The chain links TRBV7-8 to TRBJ2-7; 10 bases fit TRBD1. The V and J ends lost 5 bases and 5 bases, in that order; junction bases with no gene match: 6. Germline V gene sequence: CDR1 SGHVS, CDR2 FQNEAQ. The CDR3 loop spans 14 amino acids. CDR3 region: CASSPGQGIHEQYF. The CDR3 region has the DNA TGTGCCAGCAGCCCGGGACAGGGGATCCACGAGCAGTACTTC.

The chain couples TRBV7-9 to TRBJ1-1; D is uncertain. The germline gives CDR1 SEHNR, CDR2 FQNEAQ (reference sequence). V lost 1 base, J lost 0 bases, and 12 bases lay in between. CDR3 length: 16 amino acids. The CDR3, as DNA: TGTGCCAGCAGCTTAGGGTACAGCCCGATGAACACTGAAGCTTTCTTT. Translation: CASSLGYSPMNTEAFF.

This clone was observed once. This sequence joins TRBV10-3 and TRBJ2-1, with D tentatively TRBD2 (6 bases). The germline gives CDR1 ENHRY, CDR2 SYGVKD. Trimming shortened V by 2 bases and J by 6 bases, and 14 bases separated the two germline ends. The CDR3 contains 15 residues. The CDR3 region is CAISEPSRGGNEQFF. The CDR3 DNA reads as TGTGCCATCAGTGAGCCATCGCGGGGTGGCAATGAGCAGTTCTTC.

The chain carries TRBV28 and TRBJ1-1, with TRBD1 matching 7 bases. The J segment lost 8 bases and the V segment lost 6 bases, leaving 6 bases of the junction unmatched. The CDR3 sequence is 12 residues long. CDR1 is MDHEN, CDR2 SYDVKM, per germline. CDR3 region: CASSEDRDEAFF. The CDR3 DNA reads TGTGCCAGCAGCGAAGACAGGGACGAAGCTTTCTTT. The full variable domain, in which reference TRBV28 and TRBJ1-1 provide the parts outside the CDR3, is DVKVTQSSRYLVKRTGEKVFLECVQDMDHENMFWYRQDPGLGLRLIYFSYDVKMKEKGDIPEGYSVSREKKERFSLILESASTNQTSMYLCASSEDRDEAFFGQGTRLTVV.

The CDR3: CASSPQGAGNTIYF. The CDR3 DNA reads as TGTGCCAGCTCACCACAAGGAGCTGGAAACACCATATATTTT. This chain links TRBV18 with TRBJ1-3; D is undetermined. The V gene lost 1 base and the J gene lost 2 bases, with 6 bases spanning the gap. This CDR3 has 14 residues. The germline V gene encodes CDR1 KGHSH and CDR2 LQKENI.

This sequence joins TRBV11-2 and TRBJ2-2; perhaps TRBD2 as D (6 bases). With 5 bases removed from V and 4 bases from J, the gap between germline ends came to 14 bases. The CDR3 extends over 15 amino acids. Germline loops: CDR1 SGHAT, CDR2 FQNNGV. Written as DNA, the CDR3 is TGTGCCAGCAGCCCTAACTCGGGAGCCACCGGGGAGCTGTTTTTT. Its protein product is CASSPNSGATGELFF.

The V and J genes are TRBV7-2 and TRBJ2-7; no definite D call. Germline CDR1 is SGHTA and CDR2 is FQGNSA. Trimming removed 2 bases at V and 2 bases at J, with 7 bases between. The CDR3 runs 13 residues. This CDR3 reads CASSLSEAYEQYF. The CDR3 region has the DNA TGTGCCAGCAGCTTAAGTGAGGCCTACGAGCAGTACTTC.

The chain uses TRBV2 and TRBJ1-1; D uncertain. The CDR3 is 15 amino acids. Trimming cost V 5 bases and J 0 bases, with 13 bases left between them. The germline gives CDR1 SNHLY, CDR2 FYNNEI. The CDR3 loop is CASSLLQMMNTEAFF. CDR3 coding DNA: TGTGCCAGCAGTCTTCTACAGATGATGAACACTGAAGCTTTCTTT.

This chain uses TRBV7-9 with TRBJ2-7; D is undetermined. The CDR3 consists of 12 residues. Germline CDR1 is SEHNR and CDR2 is FQNEAQ (reference sequence). The germline V and J ends were trimmed by 3 bases and 0 bases, with 3 bases remaining between them. The CDR3 loop is CASSFGSYEQYF. CDR3 sequence (DNA): TGTGCCAGCAGCTTCGGCTCCTACGAGCAGTACTTC.

This chain joins TRBV7-7 and TRBJ2-1; 10 bases match TRBD2. The CDR3 length is 15 residues. The junction had 5 bases not matched to a gene; V was cut back by 2 bases and J by 7 bases. Germline V gives CDR1 SSHAT, CDR2 FNYEAQ (reference sequence). The CDR3 here is CASSLRPAGGNEQFF. CDR3 coding DNA: TGTGCCAGCAGCTTACGGCCAGCGGGAGGGAATGAGCAGTTCTTC.

The chain recombines TRBV25-1 with TRBJ1-1; 8 bases agree with TRBD1. The germline CDR1 and CDR2 sequences are MGHDK and SYGVNS. The CDR3 has 12 amino acids. With V trimmed by 1 base and J by 8 bases, 0 bases remained unmatched. CDR3 in DNA: TGTGCCAGCAGTGAATGGACAGGGGAAGCTTTCTTT. Its protein product is CASSEWTGEAFF.

As for this clone: At one boundary the junction diverges from the germline segment, which might be a read error. The chain links TRBV5-5 to TRBJ1-2; TRBD1 might be the D (6 bases). Germline V CDR1 and CDR2: SGHKS, YYEKEE (reference sequence). The CDR3 has 13 residues. CDR3 amino acids: CTSSLAGEHGYTF. CDR3 nucleotide sequence: TGTACCAGCAGCTTGGCAGGGGAGCATGGCTACACCTTC.

The J gene is TRBJ1-5, the V gene TRBV11-2, with D possibly being TRBD1 (5 bases). Trimming removed 0 bases at V and 2 bases at J, with 17 bases between. CDR1 is SGHAT and CDR2 is FQNNGV in the germline V gene. This CDR3 is 18 amino acids long. CDR3 loop: CASSLDRAGTRGNQPQHF. The CDR3 nucleotides read TGTGCCAGCAGCTTAGATCGGGCGGGGACGAGGGGCAATCAGCCCCAGCATTTT.

This chain connects TRBV9 to TRBJ2-1, with 11 nucleotides matching TRBD2. This CDR3 comprises 14 residues. CDR1 is SGDLS, CDR2 YYNGEE, per germline. V lost 9 bases, J lost 5 bases, and 7 bases stayed unmatched. The CDR3 region is CATRLGLADNEQFF. The DNA for the CDR3 is TGTGCCACCCGATTGGGACTAGCGGACAATGAGCAGTTCTTC.

V and J are TRBV4-2 and TRBJ2-5, with no clear D. CDR1 and CDR2 (germline): LGHNA, YNFKEQ. CDR3 length equals 14 residues. Trimming cost V 0 bases and J 4 bases, with 9 bases left between them. DNA for the CDR3: TGTGCCAGCAGCCAAGAATGGGTAGCAGAGACCCAGTACTTC. Translated: CASSQEWVAETQYF.